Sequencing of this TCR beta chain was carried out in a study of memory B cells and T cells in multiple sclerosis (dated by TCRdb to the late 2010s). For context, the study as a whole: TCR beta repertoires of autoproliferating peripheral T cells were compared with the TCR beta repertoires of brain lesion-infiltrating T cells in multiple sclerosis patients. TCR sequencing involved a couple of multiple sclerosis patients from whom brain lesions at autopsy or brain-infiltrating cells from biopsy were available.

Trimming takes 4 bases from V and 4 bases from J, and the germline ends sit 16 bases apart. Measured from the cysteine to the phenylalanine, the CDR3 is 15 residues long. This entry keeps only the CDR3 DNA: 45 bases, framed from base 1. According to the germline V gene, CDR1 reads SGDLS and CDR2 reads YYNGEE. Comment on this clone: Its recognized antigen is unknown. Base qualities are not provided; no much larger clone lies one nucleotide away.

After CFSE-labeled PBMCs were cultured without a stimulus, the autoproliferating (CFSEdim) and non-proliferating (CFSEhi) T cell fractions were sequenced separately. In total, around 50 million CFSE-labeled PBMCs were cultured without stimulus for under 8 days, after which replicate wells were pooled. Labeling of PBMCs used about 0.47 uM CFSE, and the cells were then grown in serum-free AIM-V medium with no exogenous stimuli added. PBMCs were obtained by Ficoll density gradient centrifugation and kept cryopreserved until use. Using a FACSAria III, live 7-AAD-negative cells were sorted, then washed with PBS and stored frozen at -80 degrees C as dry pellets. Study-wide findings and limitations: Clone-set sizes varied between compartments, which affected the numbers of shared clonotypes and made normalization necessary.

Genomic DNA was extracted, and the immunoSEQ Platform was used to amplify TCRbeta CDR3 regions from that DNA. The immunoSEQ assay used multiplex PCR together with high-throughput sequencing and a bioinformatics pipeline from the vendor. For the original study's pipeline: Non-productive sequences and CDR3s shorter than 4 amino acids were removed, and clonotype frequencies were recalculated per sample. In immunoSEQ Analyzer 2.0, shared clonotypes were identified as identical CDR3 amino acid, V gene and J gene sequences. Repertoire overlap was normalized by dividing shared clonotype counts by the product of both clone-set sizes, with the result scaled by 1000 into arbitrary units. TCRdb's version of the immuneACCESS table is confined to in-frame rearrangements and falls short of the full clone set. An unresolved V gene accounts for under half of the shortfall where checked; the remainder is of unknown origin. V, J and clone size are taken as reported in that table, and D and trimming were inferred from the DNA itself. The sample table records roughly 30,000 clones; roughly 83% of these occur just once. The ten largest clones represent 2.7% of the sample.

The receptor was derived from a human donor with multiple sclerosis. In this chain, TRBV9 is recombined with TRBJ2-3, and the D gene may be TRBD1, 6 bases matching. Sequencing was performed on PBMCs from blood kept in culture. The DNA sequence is TGTGCCAGCAGCCTAGGGCAGGGGAACCCAGATACGCAGTATTTT. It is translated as CASSLGQGNPDTQYF.